Listed below are T cell receptor beta chains from one sample, sequenced in a study of blood T cells in healthy people across ages. TCRdb itself ran the 5' RACE reads through MiXCR, one entry per CDR3 protein. The sample includes 600,000 to 650,000 distinct CDR3 sequences, around three fifths of them seen just once. The sample comprised blood. Source of these receptors: a man aged 60-69 years in good health. Each CDR3 is given with its conserved first and last residue. D genes are given only for firm matches. Expanded clones are given a class, and other clones once, few, many or no size at all.

TRBV6-2/TRBV6-3	TRBJ2-1	NA	NA	TGTGCCAGCAGTTACACCTGGGTTACCTACAATGAGCAGTTCTTC	CASSYTWVTYNEQFF
TRBV7-3	TRBJ2-3	NA	once	TGTGCCAGCAGCCCCCAAGGGGGGGAAAAAGATACGCAGTATTTT	CASSPQGGEKDTQYF
TRBV5-1	TRBJ2-1	NA	few	TGCGCCAGCTCCCCTCAAAGCAATGAGCAGTTCTTC	CASSPQSNEQFF
TRBV20-1	TRBJ2-1	NA	NA	TGCAGTGCAAGGACGCCATTGCCTCCCTACAATGAGCAGTTCTTC	CSARTPLPPYNEQFF
TRBV29-1	TRBJ2-1	NA	few	TGCAGCGTCTCCTACTCCTACAATGAGCAGTTCTTC	CSVSYSYNEQFF
TRBV29-1	TRBJ2-1	NA	NA	TGCAGCGTTTTGTCAGCGTACAATGAGCAGTTCTTC	CSVLSAYNEQFF
TRBV25-1	TRBJ2-5	NA	many	TGTGCCAGCAGTGAATGGGTAGGGCTGGGGCAAGAGACCCAGTACTTC	CASSEWVGLGQETQYF
TRBV29-1	TRBJ2-1	TRBD2	NA	TGCAGCGTTCTGACTAGCGGGGGGGCTCTCTCCGCCTACAATGAGCAGTTCTTC	CSVLTSGGALSAYNEQFF
TRBV28	TRBJ2-1	NA	NA	TGTGCCAGCAGCGGGACTCCTTGGGATGAGCAGTTCTTC	CASSGTPWDEQFF
TRBV10-3	TRBJ2-1	TRBD1	NA	TGTGCCATCAAGTCGGGACAGGGGGAAAAAGTCAGCTCCTACAATGAGCAGTTCTTC	CAIKSGQGEKVSSYNEQFF
TRBV7-9	TRBJ2-7	NA	NA	TGTGCCAGCAGCTTATGGGGCCCTAGCGCTGAGCAGTACTTC	CASSLWGPSAEQYF
TRBV12-5	TRBJ1-1	NA	NA	TGTGCTAGTGGTCTACAGGGAAGTGAAACTGAAGCTTTCTTT	CASGLQGSETEAFF
TRBV7-9	TRBJ2-6	NA	NA	TGTGCCAGCAGCTTAGCGCTGATCGGGGGGCATTCTGGGGCCAACGTCCTGACTTTC	CASSLALIGGHSGANVLTF
TRBV29-1	TRBJ2-7	TRBD2	NA	TGCAGCGTTGTTAGCGGGAGCTACGAGCAGTACTTC	CSVVSGSYEQYF
TRBV11-2	TRBJ1-4	TRBD1	once	TGTGCCAGCAGCTTTGAGGACAGGGTTTATGAAAAACTGTTTTTT	CASSFEDRVYEKLFF
TRBV12-3/TRBV12-4	TRBJ1-1	NA	once	TGTGCCAGCACCAGGGTGGGGGGGCTGAACACTGAAGCTTTCTTT	CASTRVGGLNTEAFF
TRBV12-3/TRBV12-4	TRBJ1-2	NA	NA	TGTGCCAGCAGTCGACAGACTAACTATGGCTACACCTTC	CASSRQTNYGYTF
TRBV28	TRBJ2-5	NA	once	TGTGCCAGCAGTTCAGGTGTGGGGTTTAGAGAGACCCAGTACTTC	CASSSGVGFRETQYF
TRBV5-1	TRBJ2-7	TRBD1	NA	TGCGCCACCTCGACAGGGGCCTCCTACGAGCAGTACTTC	CATSTGASYEQYF
TRBV3-1	TRBJ2-5	NA	few	TGTGCCAGCAGCTTCAATCAGGGGAAGGAGACCCAGTACTTC	CASSFNQGKETQYF
TRBV29-1	TRBJ2-5	NA	few	TGCAGCTCAGCCAGGGGGAGGGGAGAGACCCAGTACTTC	CSSARGRGETQYF
TRBV7-9	TRBJ2-5	NA	few	TGTGCCAGCAGCTTAAGTGAAGTTGGGACCCAGTACTTC	CASSLSEVGTQYF
TRBV6-6	TRBJ2-5	TRBD1	NA	TGTGCCAGCAGTACGAGACAGGGGGCGACGCAGACCCAGTACTTC	CASSTRQGATQTQYF
TRBV7-2	TRBJ1-4	NA	NA	TGTGCCAGTTCAATCCTGGGGGGGGGCGGAGAAAAACTGTTTTTT	CASSILGGGGEKLFF
TRBV11-2	TRBJ2-5	TRBD1	NA	TGTGCCAGCAGCTGGGGGACAGCCGCCGGTGGGACCCAGTACTTC	CASSWGTAAGGTQYF
TRBV13	TRBJ2-6	TRBD1	NA	TGTGCCAGCAGCTTAAAGGGGGCGCCTGGGGCCAACGTCCTGACTTTC	CASSLKGAPGANVLTF
TRBV28	TRBJ1-1	TRBD1	NA	TGTGCCATCCGGACAGGGGGCTCCATCACTGAAGCTTTCTTT	CAIRTGGSITEAFF
TRBV4-1	TRBJ2-7	NA	NA	TGCGCCAGCAGCCAAGGGGTCAGGGGATCGGGCGCGTCCTACGAGCAGTACTTC	CASSQGVRGSGASYEQYF
TRBV7-9	TRBJ2-7	TRBD2	NA	TGTGCCAGCGCTCTAGGAGGGACTAGCGGGTACGAGCAGTACTTC	CASALGGTSGYEQYF
TRBV12-3/TRBV12-4	TRBJ2-5	NA	NA	TGTGCCAGCAGAGGCGCGGAGACCCAGTACTTC	CASRGAETQYF
TRBV12-3/TRBV12-4	TRBJ2-2	NA	NA	TGTGCCAGCAGTCCGGTGAGGAGCACCGGGGAGCTGTTTTTT	CASSPVRSTGELFF
TRBV6-5	TRBJ2-2	TRBD1	few	TGTGCTAGCAGTTACCGGGGACAGGGCACCGGGGAGCTGTTTTTT	CASSYRGQGTGELFF
TRBV28	TRBJ2-1	NA	NA	TGTGCCAGCAACCGGGACACCCCCTACAATGAGCAGTTCTTC	CASNRDTPYNEQFF
TRBV6-5	TRBJ2-1	TRBD2	NA	TGTGCCAGCAGTTACCCCGGGGGGTCCATCTGGTTCTTC	CASSYPGGSIWFF
TRBV5-1	TRBJ1-2	NA	NA	TGCGCCAGCGGTTATTGGGACACGAACTATGGCTACACCTTC	CASGYWDTNYGYTF
TRBV6-1	TRBJ1-6	TRBD1	NA	TGTGCCAGCAGATATGACAGGGGAGATTCACCCCTCCACTTT	CASRYDRGDSPLHF
TRBV18	TRBJ2-7	NA	few	TGTGCCAGCTCACCACCGGCAGGGATCATCTACGAGCAGTACTTC	CASSPPAGIIYEQYF
TRBV18	TRBJ2-3	TRBD1	once	TGTGCCAGCTCACAGGACCAGGGACAGCACACAGATACGCAGTATTTT	CASSQDQGQHTDTQYF
TRBV20-1	TRBJ2-5	TRBD1	NA	TGCAGTGCTGTGGGACAGGCGGAGGGGAGAGTGGAGACCCAGTACTTC	CSAVGQAEGRVETQYF
TRBV2	TRBJ1-4	NA	few	TGTGCCAGCAGTGAAGGGAGGTGGGCAACTAATGAAAAACTGTTTTTT	CASSEGRWATNEKLFF
TRBV6-2/TRBV6-3	TRBJ2-5	NA	NA	TGTGCCAGCAGTTACGGTAGCGCAGAGACCCAGTACTTC	CASSYGSAETQYF
TRBV29-1	TRBJ2-3	NA	NA	TGCAGCGTTGAACCACAGGGGCGGGAGACAGATACGCAGTATTTT	CSVEPQGRETDTQYF
TRBV7-9	TRBJ1-1	NA	NA	TGTGCCAGCAGCCGGGGGGGGTTCAGAAACACTGAAGCTTTCTTT	CASSRGGFRNTEAFF
TRBV2	TRBJ2-7	TRBD1	few	TGTGCCAGCGGCCGGGACAGCGGCTACGAGCAGTACTTC	CASGRDSGYEQYF
TRBV7-9	TRBJ2-7	NA	NA	TGTGCCAGCAGGGAAGGGGGAGAGCAGTACTTC	CASREGGEQYF
TRBV18	TRBJ2-1	NA	NA	TGTGCCAGCTTACGGGGTTTCAAGGATGAGCAGTTCTTC	CASLRGFKDEQFF
TRBV5-1	TRBJ2-7	NA	once	TGCGCCAGCAGCTTGGACGTACTCTACGAGCAGTACTTC	CASSLDVLYEQYF
TRBV7-9	TRBJ2-5	NA	NA	TGTGCCAGCAGCTTGGGGGCGGAAGAGCAGTACTTC	CASSLGAEEQYF
TRBV12-3/TRBV12-4	TRBJ2-7	NA	few	TGTGCCAGCAGTTTTGTCACGCAACCCTACGAGCAGTACTTC	CASSFVTQPYEQYF
TRBV28	TRBJ2-5	TRBD1	NA	TGCGCCAGCACAGGGGCCCGGGAGACCCAGTACTTC	CASTGARETQYF
TRBV5-1	TRBJ2-1	NA	NA	TGCGCCAGCAGCTGGCTCGGGGGTTCCTACAATGAGCAGTTCTTC	CASSWLGGSYNEQFF
TRBV6-5	TRBJ2-6	NA	NA	TGTGCCAGCAGTTACCAGGGAACGCCTTACTCTGGGGCCAACGTCCTGACTTTC	CASSYQGTPYSGANVLTF
TRBV29-1	TRBJ2-5	TRBD1	few	TGCAGCGTTGCTACGACAGGGGGGGTAGAGACCCAGTACTTC	CSVATTGGVETQYF
TRBV5-1	TRBJ2-1	NA	NA	TGCGCCAGCAGCCTTGCAGGGTTGAGGAGCAATGAGCAGTTCTTC	CASSLAGLRSNEQFF
TRBV7-9	TRBJ1-1	NA	NA	TGTGCCAGCAGGCTAGTGCCGGGGGACACTGAAGCTTTCTTT	CASRLVPGDTEAFF
TRBV10-3	TRBJ1-2	NA	few	TGTGCCATCAGCCCCAGAGAGGAGTCTAACTATGGCTACACCTTC	CAISPREESNYGYTF
TRBV7-2	TRBJ1-1	NA	NA	TGTGCCAGCAGCGTTAGAGGGGCAGGGGAGTGGACTGAAGCTTTCTTT	CASSVRGAGEWTEAFF
TRBV3-1	TRBJ1-2	TRBD1	NA	TGTGCCAGCAGCCAGGGTCCGGGACAGGGGATTGGCTACACCTTC	CASSQGPGQGIGYTF
TRBV12-3/TRBV12-4	TRBJ2-7	TRBD1	NA	TGTGCCAGCAAAGGACAGGGCGGGTACGAGCAGTACTTC	CASKGQGGYEQYF